Presented here are 7 T cell receptor beta chains from one specimen sequenced in a study of cytomegalovirus exposure and HLA in healthy donors. This PCR relied on a set of 60 Vbeta primers and 13 Jbeta primers. Method: immunoSEQ multiplex PCR; TCRdb's copy keeps in-frame clones and lacks some. The sample has approximately 120,000 clones; over 70% are singletons. The source material was PBMCs. The source of these receptors is a man aged 35 to 55 in good health and CMV-seropositive.

This clone showed up just once. This chain uses TRBV10-2 with TRBJ2-1; a weak D match, TRBD1 (5 bases). The length of the CDR3 is 17 residues. Germline values: CDR1 WSHSY, CDR2 SAAADI. V was clipped by 0 bases and J by 0 bases, with 12 bases between them. The CDR3 DNA reads as TGCGCCAGCAGTGAGTCGACAGCTATATTCTCCTACAATGAGCAGTTCTTC. It specifies CASSESTAIFSYNEQFF.

The chain links TRBV19 to TRBJ1-5, with D perhaps matching TRBD1 (5 bases). CDR1 and CDR2 from the germline V gene are LNHDA and SQIVND (reference sequence). The CDR3 sequence is 14 residues long. The V gene lost 3 bases and the J gene lost 4 bases, with 10 bases spanning the gap. CDR3: CASSMMGGNQPQHF. As DNA, the CDR3 is TGTGCCAGTAGTATGATGGGGGGGAATCAGCCCCAGCATTTT.

This chain uses TRBV7-8 with TRBJ1-5; maybe TRBD1 (5 bases). Between the trimmed V and J ends, which lost 4 bases and 7 bases, there was a span of 17 bases. CDR3 length: 15 amino acids. Germline CDR1 reads SGHVS; CDR2 reads FQNEAQ. In nucleotides, the CDR3 is TGTGCCAGCAGCTCGACGCAGGGCATCGGCCAGCCCCAGCATTTT. Protein product: CASSSTQGIGQPQHF.

Points on this clone: The same CDR3 can be traced to other DNA sequences in this sample. The chain is built from TRBV6-1 and TRBJ1-1; 9 nucleotides line up with TRBD1. With V trimmed by 7 bases and J by 4 bases, 7 bases remained unmatched. CDR3 length: 14 amino acids. Germline lookup yields CDR1 MNHNS and CDR2 SASEGT. CDR3: CASNLDRGGTEAFF. CDR3 nucleotide sequence: TGTGCCAGCAATTTGGACAGGGGTGGCACTGAAGCTTTCTTT.

The rearrangement links TRBV5-4 to TRBJ2-1, with 8 bases lining up with TRBD1. The CDR3 covers 15 residues. V dropped 1 base and J dropped 4; count of bases not matched to a gene: 4. CDR1 and CDR2 from the germline V gene are SGHNT and YYREEE (reference sequence). The CDR3 spells CASSLTGGRYNEQFF. DNA for the CDR3: TGTGCCAGCAGCTTGACAGGGGGGAGGTACAATGAGCAGTTCTTC.

This chain uses TRBV7-2 with TRBJ2-3; TRBD2 aligns across 9 bases. V was pared by 1 base and J by 4 bases, with 6 bases of the junction left unmatched. Looked up from germline, CDR1 is SGHTA and CDR2 is FQGNSA. This CDR3 is built from 16 residues. In DNA form, the CDR3 reads TGTGCCAGCAGCTTAGGGGTTCGCGGGGGGGCAGATACGCAGTATTTT. Translated: CASSLGVRGGADTQYF.

The chain joins TRBV5-1 to TRBJ1-1; no clear D gene. Germline V gene data show CDR1 as SGHRS and CDR2 as YFSETQ. Trimming pared 0 bases from V and 3 bases from J, leaving 12 bases between. The CDR3 runs 15 residues. The CDR3 is CASSLDATSDTEAFF. The DNA for the CDR3 is TGCGCCAGCAGCTTGGATGCCACCTCGGACACTGAAGCTTTCTTT.